This T cell receptor beta chain was captured by sequencing in a study of cytomegalovirus exposure and HLA in healthy donors. Comments on this clone: What it recognizes is unknown.

Researchers ran the PCR with 60 Vbeta and 13 Jbeta primers. Produced via immunoSEQ multiplex PCR; TCRdb's table is partial and in-frame only. The top ten hold more than 5% of the sample, which has roughly 100,000 clones, 9.5% to 13% seen once. Whole-study results and caveats: Later analysis suggested most CMV-associated TCR beta chains were HLA-restricted. An analysis was carried out later, and it reportedly showed fewer N-insertions in an Asian-associated ancestry cluster than the approximately 670-donor mean. Later on, a genetic analysis was performed. It linked a missense variant in DCLRE1C with V- and J-gene trimming of TCR beta. The study carried out a later analysis of TCR beta sequences. It associated under 20,000 of them with specific HLA alleles at a false discovery rate of 0.05.

Germline CDR1 reads SGDLS; CDR2 reads YYNGEE. The CDR3 runs to 15 residues. V lost 4 bases and J lost 4, with 15 bases in between. The clonotype originates from a man between 35 and 55 years old in good health and CMV-seropositive. The rearrangement joins TRBV9 to TRBJ1-5, with TRBD1 as a possible D gene (5 bases). The sample was PBMCs. The CDR3 loop is CASSSDSYSNQPQHF. The CDR3 DNA reads as TGTGCCAGCAGCTCCGACAGCTACTCGAATCAGCCCCAGCATTTT.